This TCR beta chain emerged from a study of cytomegalovirus exposure and HLA in healthy donors. CDR3 length: 14 amino acids. The germline V gene encodes CDR1 MNHNY and CDR2 SVGAGI (reference sequence). The V gene lost 2 bases and the J gene lost 0 bases, with 8 bases spanning the gap. General study points: The authors assumed roughly uniform sequencing depth across donors for presence/absence analyses. A missense variant in DCLRE1C was later tied to TCR beta V- and J-gene trimming.

In the case of this clone: Its antigen is unidentified.

13 Jbeta primers and 60 Vbeta primers were used for the PCR. Assay: immunoSEQ multiplex PCR; the TCRdb copy retains only in-frame clones and omits some. The sample carries 140,000 or so clones, around two thirds recorded once. This receptor was identified in a male donor in good health and CMV-seronegative. The chain links TRBV6-6 to TRBJ2-7; tentatively, D is TRBD1 (5 bases). Input material: PBMCs. In DNA, the CDR3 is TGTGCCAGCAGTTACGACAGCTTCTCCTACGAGCAGTACTTC. Protein: CASSYDSFSYEQYF.